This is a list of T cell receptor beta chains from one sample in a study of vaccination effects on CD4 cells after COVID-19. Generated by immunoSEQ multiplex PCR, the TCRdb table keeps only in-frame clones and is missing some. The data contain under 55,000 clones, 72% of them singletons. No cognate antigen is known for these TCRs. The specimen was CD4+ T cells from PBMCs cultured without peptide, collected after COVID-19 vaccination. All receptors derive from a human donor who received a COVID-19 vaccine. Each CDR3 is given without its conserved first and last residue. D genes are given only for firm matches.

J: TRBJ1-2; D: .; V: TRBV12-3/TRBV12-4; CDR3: ASSRKSNYGYT
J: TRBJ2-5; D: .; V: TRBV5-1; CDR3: ASSPGRVAAETQY
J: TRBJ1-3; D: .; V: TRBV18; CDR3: ASSPGQGLNSGNTIY
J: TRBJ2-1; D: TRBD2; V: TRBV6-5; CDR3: AAGRAGDSDNEQF
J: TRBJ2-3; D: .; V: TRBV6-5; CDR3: ASRRGFGPDTQY
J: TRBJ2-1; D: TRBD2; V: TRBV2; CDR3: ASSEREHAYNEQF
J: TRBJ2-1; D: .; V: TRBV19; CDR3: ASSSQKYNEQF
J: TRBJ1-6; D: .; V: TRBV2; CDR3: ASERGSSYNSPLH
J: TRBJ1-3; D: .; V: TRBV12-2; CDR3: ASRFDRWKGNTIY
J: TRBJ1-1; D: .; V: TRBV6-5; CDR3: ASSANIKAF
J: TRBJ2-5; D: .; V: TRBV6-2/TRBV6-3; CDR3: ASSSPNGGKETQY
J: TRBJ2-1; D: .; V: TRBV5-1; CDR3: ASSLGSVMDEQF
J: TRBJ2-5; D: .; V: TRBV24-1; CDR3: ATSDPAGETQY
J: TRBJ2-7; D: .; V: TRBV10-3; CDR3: AISESKTRGFNEQY
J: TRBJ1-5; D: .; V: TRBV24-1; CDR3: ATSSGGANQPQH
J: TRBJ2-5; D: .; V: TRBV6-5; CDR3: ASSYSSRGTETQY
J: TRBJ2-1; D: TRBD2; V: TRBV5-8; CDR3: ASSHIAGGYNEQF
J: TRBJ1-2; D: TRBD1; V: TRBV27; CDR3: ASSPGQLNYGYT
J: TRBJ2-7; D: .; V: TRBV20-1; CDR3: SASWLSYEQY
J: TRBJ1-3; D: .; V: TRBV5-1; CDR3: ASSLAGGGNGNTIY
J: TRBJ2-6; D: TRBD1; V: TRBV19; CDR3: ASSGRTGLNGANVLT
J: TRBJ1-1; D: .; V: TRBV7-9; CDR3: ASSSKKSDSLRTEAF
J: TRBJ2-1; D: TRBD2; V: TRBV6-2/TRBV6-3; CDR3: ASSSWTSGGYNEQF
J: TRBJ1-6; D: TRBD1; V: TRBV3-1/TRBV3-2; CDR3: ASSLPAGTGKSPLH
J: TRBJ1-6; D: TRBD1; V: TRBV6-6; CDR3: ASRGQPYNSPLH
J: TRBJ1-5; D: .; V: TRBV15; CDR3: ATSQGINQPQH
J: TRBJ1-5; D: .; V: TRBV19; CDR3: ASSTTWGGSSNQPQH
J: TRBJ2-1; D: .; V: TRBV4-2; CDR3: ASSEGDTYNEQF
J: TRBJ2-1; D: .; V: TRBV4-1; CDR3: ASSQAPTGDEQF
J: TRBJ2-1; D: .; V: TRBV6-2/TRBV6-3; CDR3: ASSHPSQGFYEQF
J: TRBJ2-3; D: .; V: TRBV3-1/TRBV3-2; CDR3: ASIEGTDTQY
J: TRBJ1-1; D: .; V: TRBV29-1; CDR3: SVGGFSTEAF
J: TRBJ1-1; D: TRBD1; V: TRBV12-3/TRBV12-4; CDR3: ASRRQGNTEAF
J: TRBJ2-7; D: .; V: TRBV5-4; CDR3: ASSLFSSYEQY
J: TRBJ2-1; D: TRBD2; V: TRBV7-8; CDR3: ASSLQFGTSGNEQF